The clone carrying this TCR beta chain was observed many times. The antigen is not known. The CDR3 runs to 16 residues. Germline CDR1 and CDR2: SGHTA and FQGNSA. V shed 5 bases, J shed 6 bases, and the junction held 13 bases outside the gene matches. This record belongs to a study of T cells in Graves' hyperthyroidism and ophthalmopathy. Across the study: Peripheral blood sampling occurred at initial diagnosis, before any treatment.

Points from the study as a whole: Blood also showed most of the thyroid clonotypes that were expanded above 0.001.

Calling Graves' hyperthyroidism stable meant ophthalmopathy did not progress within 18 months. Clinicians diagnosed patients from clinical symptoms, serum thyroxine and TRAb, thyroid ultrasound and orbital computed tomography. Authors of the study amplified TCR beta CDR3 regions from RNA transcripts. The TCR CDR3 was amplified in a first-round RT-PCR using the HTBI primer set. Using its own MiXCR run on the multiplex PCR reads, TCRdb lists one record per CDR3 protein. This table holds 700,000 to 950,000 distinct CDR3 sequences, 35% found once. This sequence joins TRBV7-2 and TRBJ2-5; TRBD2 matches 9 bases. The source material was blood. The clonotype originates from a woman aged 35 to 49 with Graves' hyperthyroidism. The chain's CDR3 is CASSPGASGKIKTQYF. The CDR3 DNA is TGTGCCAGCAGCCCAGGGGCTAGCGGGAAAATAAAGACCCAGTACTTC.